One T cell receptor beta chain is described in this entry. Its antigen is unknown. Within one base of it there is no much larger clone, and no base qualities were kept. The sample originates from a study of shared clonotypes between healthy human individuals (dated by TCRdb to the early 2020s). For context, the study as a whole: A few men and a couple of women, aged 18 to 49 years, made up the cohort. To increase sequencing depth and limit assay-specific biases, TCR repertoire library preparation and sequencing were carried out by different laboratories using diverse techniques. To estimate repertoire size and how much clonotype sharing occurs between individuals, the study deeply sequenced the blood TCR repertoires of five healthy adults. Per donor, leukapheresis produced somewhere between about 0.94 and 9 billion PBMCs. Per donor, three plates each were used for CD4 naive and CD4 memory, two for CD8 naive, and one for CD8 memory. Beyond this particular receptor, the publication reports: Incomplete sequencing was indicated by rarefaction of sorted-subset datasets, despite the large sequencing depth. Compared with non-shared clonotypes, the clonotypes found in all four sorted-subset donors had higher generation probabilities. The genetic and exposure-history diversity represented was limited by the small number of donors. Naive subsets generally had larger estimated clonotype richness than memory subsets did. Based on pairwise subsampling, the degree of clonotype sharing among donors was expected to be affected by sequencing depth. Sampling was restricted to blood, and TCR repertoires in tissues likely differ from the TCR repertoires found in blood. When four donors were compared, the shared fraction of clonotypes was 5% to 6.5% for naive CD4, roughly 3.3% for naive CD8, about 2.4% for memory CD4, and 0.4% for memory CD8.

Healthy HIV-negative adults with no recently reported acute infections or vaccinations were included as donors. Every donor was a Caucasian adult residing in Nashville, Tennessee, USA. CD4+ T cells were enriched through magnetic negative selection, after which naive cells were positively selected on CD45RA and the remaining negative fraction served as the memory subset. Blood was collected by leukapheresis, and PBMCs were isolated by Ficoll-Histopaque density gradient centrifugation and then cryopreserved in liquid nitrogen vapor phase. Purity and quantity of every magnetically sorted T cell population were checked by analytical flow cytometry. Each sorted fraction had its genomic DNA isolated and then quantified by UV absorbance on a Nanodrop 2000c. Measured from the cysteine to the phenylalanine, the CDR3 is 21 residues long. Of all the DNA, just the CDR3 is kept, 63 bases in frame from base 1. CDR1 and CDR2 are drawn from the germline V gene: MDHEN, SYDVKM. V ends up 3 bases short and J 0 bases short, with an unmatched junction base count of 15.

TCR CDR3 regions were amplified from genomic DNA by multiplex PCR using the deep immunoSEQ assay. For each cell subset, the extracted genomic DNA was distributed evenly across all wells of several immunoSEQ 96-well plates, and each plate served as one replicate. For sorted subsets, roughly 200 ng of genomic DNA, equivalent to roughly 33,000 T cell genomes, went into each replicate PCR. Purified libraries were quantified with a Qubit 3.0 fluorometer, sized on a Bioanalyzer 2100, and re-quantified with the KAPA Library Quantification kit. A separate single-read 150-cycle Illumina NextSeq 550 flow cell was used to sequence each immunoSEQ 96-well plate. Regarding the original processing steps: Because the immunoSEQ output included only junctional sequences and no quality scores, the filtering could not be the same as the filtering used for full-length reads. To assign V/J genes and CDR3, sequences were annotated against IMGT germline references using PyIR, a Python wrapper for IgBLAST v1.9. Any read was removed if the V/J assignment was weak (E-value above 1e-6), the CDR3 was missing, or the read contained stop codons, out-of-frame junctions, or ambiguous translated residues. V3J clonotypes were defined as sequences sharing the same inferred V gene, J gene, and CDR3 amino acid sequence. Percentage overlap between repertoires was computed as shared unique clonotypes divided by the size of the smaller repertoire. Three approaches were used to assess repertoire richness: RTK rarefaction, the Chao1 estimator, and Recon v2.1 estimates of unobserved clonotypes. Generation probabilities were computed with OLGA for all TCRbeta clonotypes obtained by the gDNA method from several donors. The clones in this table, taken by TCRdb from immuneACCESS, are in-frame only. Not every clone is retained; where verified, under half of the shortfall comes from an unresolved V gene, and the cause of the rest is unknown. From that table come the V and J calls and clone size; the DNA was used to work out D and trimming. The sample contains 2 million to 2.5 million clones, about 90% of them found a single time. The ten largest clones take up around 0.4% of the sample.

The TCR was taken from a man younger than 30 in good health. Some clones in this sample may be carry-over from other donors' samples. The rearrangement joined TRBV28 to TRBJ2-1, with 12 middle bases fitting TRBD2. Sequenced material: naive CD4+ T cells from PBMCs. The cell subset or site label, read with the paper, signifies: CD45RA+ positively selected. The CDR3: CASSFQPGLAGLVSSYNEQFF. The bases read TGTGCCAGCAGTTTTCAACCGGGACTAGCGGGCCTAGTAAGCTCCTACAATGAGCAGTTCTTC. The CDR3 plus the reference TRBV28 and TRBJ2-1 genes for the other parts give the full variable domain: DVKVTQSSRYLVKRTGEKVFLECVQDMDHENMFWYRQDPGLGLRLIYFSYDVKMKEKGDIPEGYSVSREKKERFSLILESASTNQTSMYLCASSFQPGLAGLVSSYNEQFFGPGTRLTVL.